The rows below give T cell receptor beta chains drawn from one sample of a study of blood T cell repertoires in COVID-19. Method: immunoSEQ multiplex PCR; TCRdb's copy keeps in-frame clones and lacks some. The table shows approximately 170,000 clones, with 70% to 90% occurring only once. The sequenced material came from peripheral blood. The receptor set was obtained from a man over 45 who had recovered from COVID-19. Each CDR3 is given with its conserved first and last residue. D genes are given only for firm matches. Only some rows state a clone size, as once, few, many or a class for expanded clones.

CDR3aa: CSVEGRARTEAFF; CDR3nt: TGCAGCGTTGAAGGCAGGGCGAGGACTGAAGCTTTCTTT; j_gene: TRBJ1-1; len: 13; v_gene: TRBV29-1; d_gene: .; abundance: once
CDR3aa: CASRSGGTGELFF; CDR3nt: TGTGCCAGCAGGTCAGGGGGAACCGGGGAGCTGTTTTTT; j_gene: TRBJ2-2; len: 13; v_gene: TRBV6-5; d_gene: TRBD1; abundance: few
CDR3aa: CASSLENIVYRVNGELFF; CDR3nt: TGTGCCAGCAGCTTAGAGAATATCGTATACAGGGTGAACGGGGAGCTGTTTTTT; j_gene: TRBJ2-2; len: 18; v_gene: TRBV7-2; d_gene: .; abundance: .
CDR3aa: CASSRGRGEDTEAFF; CDR3nt: TGTGCCAGCAGTAGAGGGAGGGGAGAGGACACTGAAGCTTTCTTT; j_gene: TRBJ1-1; len: 15; v_gene: TRBV7-3; d_gene: .; abundance: .
CDR3aa: CASSSPTGSFHEQYF; CDR3nt: TGTGCCAGCAGCTCACCTACAGGGAGCTTCCACGAGCAGTACTTC; j_gene: TRBJ2-7; len: 15; v_gene: TRBV7-9; d_gene: .; abundance: .
CDR3aa: CASRGTANYGYTF; CDR3nt: TGTGCCAGCAGGGGGACAGCTAACTATGGCTACACCTTC; j_gene: TRBJ1-2; len: 13; v_gene: TRBV25-1; d_gene: TRBD1; abundance: .
CDR3aa: CASSFHSDGSTGELFF; CDR3nt: TGTGCCAGCAGCTTTCACTCCGATGGGAGCACCGGGGAGCTGTTTTTT; j_gene: TRBJ2-2; len: 16; v_gene: TRBV7-2; d_gene: .; abundance: .
CDR3aa: CASVGQGPTSGTSYEQYF; CDR3nt: TGTGCCAGCGTGGGACAGGGTCCAACTAGCGGGACTTCCTACGAGCAGTACTTC; j_gene: TRBJ2-7; len: 18; v_gene: TRBV2; d_gene: .; abundance: .
CDR3aa: CASSLIGARSTEAFF; CDR3nt: TGTGCCAGCAGCTTAATTGGGGCGCGCAGCACTGAAGCTTTCTTT; j_gene: TRBJ1-1; len: 15; v_gene: TRBV7-2; d_gene: .; abundance: .
CDR3aa: CASSFSGGREKLFF; CDR3nt: TGTGCCAGCAGCTTTTCAGGGGGACGGGAAAAACTGTTTTTT; j_gene: TRBJ1-4; len: 14; v_gene: TRBV7-9; d_gene: TRBD1; abundance: .
CDR3aa: CASSSLADSTDTQYF; CDR3nt: TGTGCCAGCAGCTCGCTAGCGGATAGCACAGATACGCAGTATTTT; j_gene: TRBJ2-3; len: 15; v_gene: TRBV7-3; d_gene: TRBD2; abundance: .
CDR3aa: CASSLAAGREQYF; CDR3nt: TGTGCCAGCAGCTTGGCCGCAGGGCGCGAGCAGTACTTC; j_gene: TRBJ2-7; len: 13; v_gene: TRBV5-6; d_gene: .; abundance: once
CDR3aa: CASSLAGTSGGETQYF; CDR3nt: TGTGCCAGCAGCTTAGCCGGGACTAGCGGGGGAGAGACCCAGTACTTC; j_gene: TRBJ2-5; len: 16; v_gene: TRBV11-3; d_gene: TRBD2; abundance: .
CDR3aa: CASSLGPQWNTEAFF; CDR3nt: TGTGCCAGCAGCTTAGGCCCTCAGTGGAACACTGAAGCTTTCTTT; j_gene: TRBJ1-1; len: 15; v_gene: TRBV7-2; d_gene: .; abundance: once
CDR3aa: CASSPRFLITGSLLRTEAFF; CDR3nt: TGTGCCAGCAGTCCCCGATTCCTTATAACAGGTTCTCTGTTGCGGACTGAAGCTTTCTTT; j_gene: TRBJ1-1; len: 20; v_gene: TRBV6-6; d_gene: .; abundance: .
CDR3aa: CASGRTYYNEQFF; CDR3nt: TGTGCCAGCGGACGGACTTACTACAATGAGCAGTTCTTC; j_gene: TRBJ2-1; len: 13; v_gene: TRBV11-1; d_gene: .; abundance: .
CDR3aa: CASSPNGRMNTEAFF; CDR3nt: TGTGCCAGCTCACCAAACGGCAGGATGAACACTGAAGCTTTCTTT; j_gene: TRBJ1-1; len: 15; v_gene: TRBV18; d_gene: .; abundance: .
CDR3aa: CASSEAETAGNYGYTF; CDR3nt: TGTGCCAGCAGTGAAGCTGAGACAGCTGGAAACTATGGCTACACCTTC; j_gene: TRBJ1-2; len: 16; v_gene: TRBV6-1; d_gene: .; abundance: .
CDR3aa: CASSFPWGRGIETQYF; CDR3nt: TGTGCCAGCAGCTTCCCCTGGGGCAGGGGAATAGAGACCCAGTACTTC; j_gene: TRBJ2-5; len: 16; v_gene: TRBV11-2; d_gene: .; abundance: .
CDR3aa: CASSRLAGGPWNEQFF; CDR3nt: TGTGCCAGCAGTCGACTAGCGGGAGGGCCGTGGAATGAGCAGTTCTTC; j_gene: TRBJ2-1; len: 16; v_gene: TRBV2; d_gene: TRBD2; abundance: .
CDR3aa: CASRGWGKDTYEQYF; CDR3nt: TGTGCCAGCAGGGGGTGGGGAAAGGACACCTACGAGCAGTACTTC; j_gene: TRBJ2-7; len: 15; v_gene: TRBV27; d_gene: .; abundance: .
CDR3aa: CASSFVPESNEQFF; CDR3nt: TGTGCCAGCAGCTTTGTTCCCGAGAGCAATGAGCAGTTCTTC; j_gene: TRBJ2-1; len: 14; v_gene: TRBV7-2; d_gene: .; abundance: .
CDR3aa: CASSRRLAGSTGELFF; CDR3nt: TGTGCCAGCAGCCGCAGACTAGCGGGAAGCACCGGGGAGCTGTTTTTT; j_gene: TRBJ2-2; len: 16; v_gene: TRBV6-4; d_gene: TRBD2; abundance: .
CDR3aa: CASSMTALSGNTIYF; CDR3nt: TGCGCCAGCAGCATGACAGCACTCTCTGGAAACACCATATATTTT; j_gene: TRBJ1-3; len: 15; v_gene: TRBV5-1; d_gene: .; abundance: .
CDR3aa: CASSPPETGVTEAFF; CDR3nt: TGTGCCAGCTCACCACCCGAGACAGGGGTCACTGAAGCTTTCTTT; j_gene: TRBJ1-1; len: 15; v_gene: TRBV18; d_gene: TRBD1; abundance: .
CDR3aa: CASSSQTTGELFF; CDR3nt: TGTGCCAGCAGTTCACAGACCACCGGGGAGCTGTTTTTT; j_gene: TRBJ2-2; len: 13; v_gene: TRBV25-1; d_gene: .; abundance: once
CDR3aa: CASSLVRSPGNTIYF; CDR3nt: TGTGCCAGCAGCTTAGTACGTAGCCCTGGAAACACCATATATTTT; j_gene: TRBJ1-3; len: 15; v_gene: TRBV11-2; d_gene: .; abundance: .
CDR3aa: CASSDPGQTYNEQFF; CDR3nt: TGTGCCAGTAGTGACCCGGGACAAACTTACAATGAGCAGTTCTTC; j_gene: TRBJ2-1; len: 15; v_gene: TRBV19; d_gene: .; abundance: .
CDR3aa: CASSAQGGHEQYF; CDR3nt: TGTGCCAGCAGCGCCCAGGGAGGCCACGAGCAGTACTTC; j_gene: TRBJ2-7; len: 13; v_gene: TRBV7-2; d_gene: .; abundance: .
CDR3aa: CASRAGTGGRELFF; CDR3nt: TGTGCCAGCAGAGCCGGGACAGGGGGCCGGGAGCTGTTTTTT; j_gene: TRBJ2-2; len: 14; v_gene: TRBV6-5; d_gene: TRBD1; abundance: .
CDR3aa: CASSPGQGNNEKLFF; CDR3nt: TGTGCCAGCAGCCCCGGACAGGGGAACAATGAAAAACTGTTTTTT; j_gene: TRBJ1-4; len: 15; v_gene: TRBV7-9; d_gene: TRBD1; abundance: .
CDR3aa: CASSVFDGAYEQYF; CDR3nt: TGTGCCAGCAGCGTATTTGACGGGGCCTACGAGCAGTACTTC; j_gene: TRBJ2-7; len: 14; v_gene: TRBV9; d_gene: .; abundance: .
CDR3aa: CSVSRARDEQYF; CDR3nt: TGCAGCGTTAGCCGGGCCAGGGACGAGCAGTACTTC; j_gene: TRBJ2-7; len: 12; v_gene: TRBV29-1; d_gene: .; abundance: .